This T cell receptor beta chain comes out of a study of CD8+CD57+ T cells in acquired aplastic anemia. Study-wide background: Sorting CD4+ and CD8+ cells gave DNA averaging about 2.9 ug. There were roughly 9.8 million reads, on average, for CD4+ cells from healthy donors.

Trimming pared 7 bases from V and 0 bases from J, leaving 13 bases between. This CDR3 is built from 15 residues. Germline CDR1 and CDR2: MGHDK and SYGVNS. CDR3 and TCR beta VDJ profiling relied on a genomic DNA template. TCRdb passed the reads through MiXCR, listing each CDR3 protein once. The table has around 180,000 distinct CDR3 sequences, 60% to 70% seen once. Study results and caveats: No significant patient-versus-control difference appeared in CD8+ Simpson's diversity. Patients shared some 29 CD8+ CDR3 sequences with controls.

Turning to this clonotype: What it binds is not known.

The origin of this receptor is a human donor in good health. The gene calls are TRBV25-1 and TRBJ2-1; D remains ambiguous. The sequencing input was sorted CD4+, CD8+, or CD8+CD57+ T cells (not recorded which) from PBMCs. The CDR3 DNA sequence: TGTGCCAGCACCACTACCCGAAGCTCCTACAATGAGCAGTTCTTC. Translation: CASTTTRSSYNEQFF.